A selection of T cell receptor beta chains follows, all from one sample in a study of CXCR3-negative and CXCR3-positive naive CD8 T cells. TCRdb reprocessed the 5' RACE reads, with one entry per CDR3 protein and no DNA. In all, the sample yields about 80,000 distinct CDR3 sequences. Material: naive CXCR3- CD8+ T cells from blood. These receptors were obtained from a human donor in good health. Some clones in this sample may be carry-over from other donors' samples. Each CDR3 is given with its conserved first and last residue. Each record gives: CDR3 protein, V gene, J gene.

CDR3aa: CASSLTFSNQPQHF; v_gene: TRBV28; j_gene: TRBJ1-5
CDR3aa: CASSLGGAGQFF; v_gene: TRBV5-6; j_gene: TRBJ2-1
CDR3aa: CSVEGGDRYEQYF; v_gene: TRBV29-1; j_gene: TRBJ2-7
CDR3aa: CASSQDLGGYEQYF; v_gene: TRBV28; j_gene: TRBJ2-7
CDR3aa: CASSSRENSPLHF; v_gene: TRBV28; j_gene: TRBJ1-6
CDR3aa: CASSRSGGEQFF; v_gene: TRBV27; j_gene: TRBJ2-1
CDR3aa: CASSEDRRKGYTF; v_gene: TRBV5-1; j_gene: TRBJ1-2
CDR3aa: CASSLPRDSSTDTQYF; v_gene: TRBV4-1; j_gene: TRBJ2-3
CDR3aa: CSVDGGSSYEQYF; v_gene: TRBV29-1; j_gene: TRBJ2-7
CDR3aa: CASSKEWGHGHNEQFF; v_gene: TRBV21-1; j_gene: TRBJ2-1
CDR3aa: CASSLFVQGWVAVAVLYSYEQYF; v_gene: TRBV27; j_gene: TRBJ2-7
CDR3aa: CASSQGEGKFEQYF; v_gene: TRBV4-3; j_gene: TRBJ2-7
CDR3aa: CASSLAGRGSQETQYF; v_gene: TRBV5-5; j_gene: TRBJ2-5
CDR3aa: CASYGTGGHGYTF; v_gene: TRBV21-1; j_gene: TRBJ1-2
CDR3aa: CASSYSRYNEQFF; v_gene: TRBV6-6; j_gene: TRBJ2-1
CDR3aa: CASSPWGDTQYF; v_gene: TRBV9; j_gene: TRBJ2-3
CDR3aa: CASSRTGIIPYEQYF; v_gene: TRBV13; j_gene: TRBJ2-7
CDR3aa: CASTTGTGLFGPQHF; v_gene: TRBV12-3/TRBV12-4; j_gene: TRBJ1-5
CDR3aa: CSVETAGQSSSYEQYF; v_gene: TRBV29-1; j_gene: TRBJ2-7
CDR3aa: CASSQVDDEQFF; v_gene: TRBV14; j_gene: TRBJ2-1
CDR3aa: CASSLTSDGMNTEAFF; v_gene: TRBV7-2; j_gene: TRBJ1-1
CDR3aa: CASSLDVGSRLNYGYTF; v_gene: TRBV5-1; j_gene: TRBJ1-2
CDR3aa: CASSLRGDSDYEQYF; v_gene: TRBV27; j_gene: TRBJ2-7
CDR3aa: CSVEQGSYGYTF; v_gene: TRBV29-1; j_gene: TRBJ1-2
CDR3aa: CASSQSRRANTGELFF; v_gene: TRBV23-1; j_gene: TRBJ2-2
CDR3aa: CASKQSGGLLETQYF; v_gene: TRBV13; j_gene: TRBJ2-5
CDR3aa: CASSSYENGLAGESQYF; v_gene: TRBV5-4; j_gene: TRBJ2-5
CDR3aa: CASSQEGRADEQYF; v_gene: TRBV4-3; j_gene: TRBJ2-7
CDR3aa: CASSSSGSRTIRYGYTF; v_gene: TRBV7-9; j_gene: TRBJ1-2
CDR3aa: CASSFSIQETQYF; v_gene: TRBV7-9; j_gene: TRBJ2-5
CDR3aa: CASSPLDSYEQYF; v_gene: TRBV5-1; j_gene: TRBJ2-7
CDR3aa: CASSLDLNDYEQYF; v_gene: TRBV7-9; j_gene: TRBJ2-7
CDR3aa: CASSARDRGFYEQYF; v_gene: TRBV5-1; j_gene: TRBJ2-7
CDR3aa: CSASDTSGGLQETQYF; v_gene: TRBV20-1; j_gene: TRBJ2-5
CDR3aa: CASSPTLGGYNEQFF; v_gene: TRBV6-2/TRBV6-3; j_gene: TRBJ2-1
CDR3aa: CASSVSGTGDYEQYF; v_gene: TRBV7-9; j_gene: TRBJ2-7
CDR3aa: CASSEYSTEQFF; v_gene: TRBV25-1; j_gene: TRBJ2-1
CDR3aa: CASSLIGGVEEQYF; v_gene: TRBV5-1; j_gene: TRBJ2-7
CDR3aa: CASSTQDGLVAFF; v_gene: TRBV7-9; j_gene: TRBJ1-1
CDR3aa: CASSTDRGWNYGYTF; v_gene: TRBV28; j_gene: TRBJ1-2
CDR3aa: CASSSINTEAFF; v_gene: TRBV12-3/TRBV12-4; j_gene: TRBJ1-1
CDR3aa: CASSLTTSGRFPYNEQFF; v_gene: TRBV7-8; j_gene: TRBJ2-1
CDR3aa: CATSLRASNTGELFF; v_gene: TRBV15; j_gene: TRBJ2-2